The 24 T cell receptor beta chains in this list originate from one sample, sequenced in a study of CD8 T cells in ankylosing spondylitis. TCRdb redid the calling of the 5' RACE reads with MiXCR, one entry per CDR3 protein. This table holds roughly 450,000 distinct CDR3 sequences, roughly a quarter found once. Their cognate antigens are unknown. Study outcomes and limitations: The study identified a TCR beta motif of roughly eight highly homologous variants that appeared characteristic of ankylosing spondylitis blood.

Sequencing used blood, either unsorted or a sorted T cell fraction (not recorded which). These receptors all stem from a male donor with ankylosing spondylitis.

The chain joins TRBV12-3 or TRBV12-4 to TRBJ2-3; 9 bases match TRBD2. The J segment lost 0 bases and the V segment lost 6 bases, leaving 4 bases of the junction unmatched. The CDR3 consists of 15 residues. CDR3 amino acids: CASRVAGASTDTQYF. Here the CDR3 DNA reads TGTGCCAGCAGGGTAGCGGGAGCTAGCACAGATACGCAGTATTTT.

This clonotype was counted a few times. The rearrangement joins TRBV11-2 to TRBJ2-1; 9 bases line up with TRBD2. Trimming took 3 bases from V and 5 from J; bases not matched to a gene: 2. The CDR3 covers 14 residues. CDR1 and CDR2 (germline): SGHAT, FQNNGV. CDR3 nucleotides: TGTGCCAGCAGCTTGGCTAGCGGGAACAATGAGCAGTTCTTC. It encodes CASSLASGNNEQFF. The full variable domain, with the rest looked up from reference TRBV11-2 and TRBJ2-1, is EAGVAQSPRYKIIEKRQSVAFWCNPISGHATLYWYQQILGQGPKLLIQFQNNGVVDDSQLPKDRFSAERLKGVDSTLKIQPAKLEDSAVYLCASSLASGNNEQFFGPGTRLTVL.

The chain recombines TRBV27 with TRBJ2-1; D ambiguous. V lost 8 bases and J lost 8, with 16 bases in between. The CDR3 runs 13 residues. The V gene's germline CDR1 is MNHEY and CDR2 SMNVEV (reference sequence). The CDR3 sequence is CASSQIVRDEQFF. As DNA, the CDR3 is TGTGCCAGCTCTCAGATAGTTCGGGATGAGCAGTTCTTC.

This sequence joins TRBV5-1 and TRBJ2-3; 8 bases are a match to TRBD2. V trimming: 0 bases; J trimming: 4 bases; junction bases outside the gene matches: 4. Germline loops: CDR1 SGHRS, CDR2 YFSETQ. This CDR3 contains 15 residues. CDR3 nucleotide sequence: TGCGCCAGCAGCTTGGGGGGGACTAGTGCAGATACGCAGTATTTT. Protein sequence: CASSLGGTSADTQYF. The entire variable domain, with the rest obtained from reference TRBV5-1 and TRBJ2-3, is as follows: KAGVTQTPRYLIKTRGQQVTLSCSPISGHRSVSWYQQTPGQGLQFLFEYFSETQRNKGNFPGRFSGRQFSNSRSEMNVSTLELGDSALYLCASSLGGTSADTQYFGPGTRLTVL.

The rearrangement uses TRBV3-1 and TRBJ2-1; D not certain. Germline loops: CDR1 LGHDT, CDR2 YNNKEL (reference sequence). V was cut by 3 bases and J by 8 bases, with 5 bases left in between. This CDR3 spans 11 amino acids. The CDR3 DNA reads TGTGCCAGCAGCCATTGGGATGAGCAGTTCTTC. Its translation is CASSHWDEQFF.

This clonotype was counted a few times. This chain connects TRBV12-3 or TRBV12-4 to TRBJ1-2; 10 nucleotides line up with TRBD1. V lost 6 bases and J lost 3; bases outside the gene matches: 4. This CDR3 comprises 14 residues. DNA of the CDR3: TGTGCCAGCAGCCAGACAGGGGGCCACTATGGCTACACCTTC. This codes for CASSQTGGHYGYTF.

The DNA for the CDR3 is TGTGCCAGCATCCGAAATCCCCGGGACAGTGCCCCCTACGAGCAGTACGTC. Amino acid sequence: CASIRNPRDSAPYEQYV. The rearrangement joins TRBV27 to TRBJ2-7; 7 positions agree with TRBD1. CDR1 and CDR2 (germline): MNHEY, SMNVEV (reference sequence). V gave up 7 bases and J gave up 2 bases; unmatched junction bases: 17. This CDR3 region has 17 residues.

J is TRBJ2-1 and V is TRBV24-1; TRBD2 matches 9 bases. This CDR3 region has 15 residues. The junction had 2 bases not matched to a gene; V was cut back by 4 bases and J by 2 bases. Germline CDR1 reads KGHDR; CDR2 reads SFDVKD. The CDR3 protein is CATSDLAGPYNEQFF. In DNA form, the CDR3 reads TGTGCCACCAGTGACCTAGCGGGACCCTACAATGAGCAGTTCTTC.

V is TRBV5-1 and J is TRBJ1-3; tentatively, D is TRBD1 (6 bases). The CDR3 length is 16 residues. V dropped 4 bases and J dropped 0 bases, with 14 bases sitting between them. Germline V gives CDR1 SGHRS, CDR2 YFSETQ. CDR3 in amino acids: CASSPPGASSGNTIYF. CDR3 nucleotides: TGCGCCAGCAGCCCCCCAGGGGCGAGCTCTGGAAACACCATATATTTT.

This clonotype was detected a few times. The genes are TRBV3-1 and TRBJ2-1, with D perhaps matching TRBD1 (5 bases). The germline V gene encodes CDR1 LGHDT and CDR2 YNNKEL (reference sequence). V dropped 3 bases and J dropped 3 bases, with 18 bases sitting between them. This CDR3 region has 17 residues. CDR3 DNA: TGTGCCAGCAGCCAGAGGACATGGAGCGAGCACTACAATGAGCAGTTCTTC. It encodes CASSQRTWSEHYNEQFF.

CDR3 sequence: CASSWRGASTDTQYF. CDR3 DNA sequence: TGCGCCAGCAGCTGGCGAGGGGCTAGCACAGATACGCAGTATTTT. V usage is TRBV5-1 and J usage is TRBJ2-3, with D perhaps being TRBD1 or TRBD2 (5 bases each). The CDR3 runs 15 residues. Trimming shortened V by 3 bases and J by 0 bases, and 11 bases separated the two germline ends. Per germline, CDR1 SGHRS and CDR2 YFSETQ.

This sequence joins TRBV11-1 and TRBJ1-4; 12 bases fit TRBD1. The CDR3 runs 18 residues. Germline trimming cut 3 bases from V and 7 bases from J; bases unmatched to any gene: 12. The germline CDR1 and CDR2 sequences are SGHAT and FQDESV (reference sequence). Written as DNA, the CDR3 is TGTGCCAGCAGCTTTTTGTCTTACGGGACAGGGGGCTTTGAAAAACTGTTTTTT. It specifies CASSFLSYGTGGFEKLFF.

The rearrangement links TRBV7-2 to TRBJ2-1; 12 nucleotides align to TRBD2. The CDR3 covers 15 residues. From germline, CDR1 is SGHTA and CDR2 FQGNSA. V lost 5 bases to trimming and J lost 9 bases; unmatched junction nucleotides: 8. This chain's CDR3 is CASSQTSGRKGEQFF. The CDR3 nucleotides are TGTGCCAGCAGCCAGACTAGCGGGAGAAAGGGTGAGCAGTTCTTC.

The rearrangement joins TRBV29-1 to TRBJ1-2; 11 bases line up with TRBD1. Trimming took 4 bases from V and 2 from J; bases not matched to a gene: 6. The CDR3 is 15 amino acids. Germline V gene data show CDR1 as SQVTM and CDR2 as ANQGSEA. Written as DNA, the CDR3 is TGCAGCGTTGCCGGGACAGGGGGGATGAACTATGGCTACACCTTC. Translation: CSVAGTGGMNYGYTF.

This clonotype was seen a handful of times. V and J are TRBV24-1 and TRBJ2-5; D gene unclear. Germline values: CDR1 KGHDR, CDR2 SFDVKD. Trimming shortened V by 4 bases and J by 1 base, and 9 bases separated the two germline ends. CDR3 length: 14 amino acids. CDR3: CATSEPNRQETQYF. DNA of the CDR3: TGTGCCACCAGTGAACCTAACCGCCAAGAGACCCAGTACTTC.

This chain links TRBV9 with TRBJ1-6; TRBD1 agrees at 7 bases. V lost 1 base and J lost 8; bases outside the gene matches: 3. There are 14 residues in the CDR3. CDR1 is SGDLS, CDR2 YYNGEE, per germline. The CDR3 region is CASSVSGGDSPLHF. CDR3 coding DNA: TGTGCCAGCAGCGTATCAGGGGGTGATTCACCCCTCCACTTT. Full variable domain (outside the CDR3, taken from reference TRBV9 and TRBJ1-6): DSGVTQTPKHLITATGQRVTLRCSPRSGDLSVYWYQQSLDQGLQFLIQYYNGEERAKGNILERFSAQQFPDLHSELNLSSLELGDSALYFCASSVSGGDSPLHFGNGTRLTVT.

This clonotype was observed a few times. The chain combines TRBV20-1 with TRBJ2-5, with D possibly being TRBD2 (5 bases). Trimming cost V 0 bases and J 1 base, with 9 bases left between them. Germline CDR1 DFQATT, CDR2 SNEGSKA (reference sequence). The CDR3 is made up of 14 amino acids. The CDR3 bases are TGCAGTGCTAGAGATAGCGCTAGCCAAGAGACCCAGTACTTC. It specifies CSARDSASQETQYF.

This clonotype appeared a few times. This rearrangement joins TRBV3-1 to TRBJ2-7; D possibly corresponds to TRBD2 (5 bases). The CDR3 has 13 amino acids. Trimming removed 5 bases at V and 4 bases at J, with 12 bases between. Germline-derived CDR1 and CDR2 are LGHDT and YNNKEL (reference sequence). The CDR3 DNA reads TGTGCCAGCAGCTATACTAGTAGATACGAGCAGTACTTC. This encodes CASSYTSRYEQYF.

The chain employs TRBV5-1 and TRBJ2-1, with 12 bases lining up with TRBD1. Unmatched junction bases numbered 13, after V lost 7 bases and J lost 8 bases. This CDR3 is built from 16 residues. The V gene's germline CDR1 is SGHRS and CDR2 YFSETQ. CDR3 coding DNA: TGCGCCAGCGCGGGACAGGGGGCCCTCCAAGGTCATGAGCAGTTCTTC. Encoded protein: CASAGQGALQGHEQFF.

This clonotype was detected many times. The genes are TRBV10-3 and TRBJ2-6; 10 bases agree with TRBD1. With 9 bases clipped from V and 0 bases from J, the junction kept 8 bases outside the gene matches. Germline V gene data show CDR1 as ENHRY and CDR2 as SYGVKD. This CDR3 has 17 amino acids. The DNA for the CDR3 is TGTGCCATTGAGGACAGGGGGTTACTCTCTGGGGCCAACGTCCTGACTTTC. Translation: CAIEDRGLLSGANVLTF.

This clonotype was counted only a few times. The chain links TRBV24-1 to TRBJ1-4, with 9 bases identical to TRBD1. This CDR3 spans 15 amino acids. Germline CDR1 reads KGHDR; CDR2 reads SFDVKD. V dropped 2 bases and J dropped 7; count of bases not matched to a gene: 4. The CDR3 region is CATSDSTGGFEKLFF. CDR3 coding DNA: TGTGCCACCAGTGATTCGACAGGGGGTTTTGAAAAACTGTTTTTT.

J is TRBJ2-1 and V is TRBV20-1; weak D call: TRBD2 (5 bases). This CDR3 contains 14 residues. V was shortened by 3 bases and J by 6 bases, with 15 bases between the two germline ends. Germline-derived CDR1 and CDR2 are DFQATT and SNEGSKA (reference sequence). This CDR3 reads CSASPLKRRNEQFF. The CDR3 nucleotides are TGCAGTGCTAGTCCCCTAAAGCGGCGCAATGAGCAGTTCTTC.

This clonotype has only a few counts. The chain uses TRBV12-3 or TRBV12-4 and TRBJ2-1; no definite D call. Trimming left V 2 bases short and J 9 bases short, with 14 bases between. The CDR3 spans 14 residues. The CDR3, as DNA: TGTGCCAGCAGTTTAATGGACCCCGCCATTGAGCAGTTCTTC. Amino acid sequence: CASSLMDPAIEQFF.

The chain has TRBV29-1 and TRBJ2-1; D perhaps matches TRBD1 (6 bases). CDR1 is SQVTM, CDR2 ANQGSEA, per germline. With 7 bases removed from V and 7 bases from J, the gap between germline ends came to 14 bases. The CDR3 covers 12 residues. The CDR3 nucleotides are TGCAGCGCCGCACGGACAGTGAATGAGCAGTTCTTC. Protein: CSAARTVNEQFF.